Listed below are T cell receptor beta chains from one sample, sequenced in a study of Tregs in tolerant kidney transplant recipients. Clones were read by immunoSEQ multiplex PCR, and TCRdb kept only the in-frame ones, dropping some. The profile shows some 69,000 clones, about 83% of them singletons. Sequenced material: CD4+ T cells from blood. The receptors come from a human donor in good health. CDR3s include the opening cysteine and the closing phenylalanine or tryptophan. Fields, in order: J gene, V gene, CDR3 protein.

J: TRBJ1-2
V: TRBV4-3
CDR3: CASSRGTADSGDGYTF

J: TRBJ1-2
V: TRBV11-2
CDR3: CASSRDSLYGYTF

J: TRBJ1-1
V: TRBV18
CDR3: CASSPELNTEAFF

J: TRBJ2-7
V: TRBV18
CDR3: CASSPRVGQNTHEQYF

J: TRBJ2-6
V: TRBV10-3
CDR3: CASRTGSSGANVLTF

J: TRBJ1-2
V: TRBV2
CDR3: CASSDPDSPGYTF

J: TRBJ1-4
V: TRBV18
CDR3: CASSPGNGEKLFF

J: TRBJ2-5
V: TRBV14
CDR3: CASSRLGGEETQYF

J: TRBJ2-5
V: TRBV30
CDR3: CAWSATSGGAFYSGTQYF

J: TRBJ2-1
V: TRBV25-1
CDR3: CASRNAGDSGNEQFF

J: TRBJ1-1
V: TRBV10-3
CDR3: CAISESPRGMNTEAFF

J: TRBJ2-1
V: TRBV19
CDR3: CASRKTYNEQFF

J: TRBJ1-3
V: TRBV11-3
CDR3: CASSRQGVEAGNTIYF

J: TRBJ2-7
V: TRBV7-2
CDR3: CASSFTGTESYEQYF

J: TRBJ2-7
V: TRBV11-2
CDR3: CASSFLPTGAVYEQYF

J: TRBJ1-5
V: TRBV15
CDR3: CATSRPPTRDQPQHF

J: TRBJ1-3
V: TRBV18
CDR3: CASSLPSGNTIYF

J: TRBJ2-3
V: TRBV6-6
CDR3: CASLLGLAGQDTQYF